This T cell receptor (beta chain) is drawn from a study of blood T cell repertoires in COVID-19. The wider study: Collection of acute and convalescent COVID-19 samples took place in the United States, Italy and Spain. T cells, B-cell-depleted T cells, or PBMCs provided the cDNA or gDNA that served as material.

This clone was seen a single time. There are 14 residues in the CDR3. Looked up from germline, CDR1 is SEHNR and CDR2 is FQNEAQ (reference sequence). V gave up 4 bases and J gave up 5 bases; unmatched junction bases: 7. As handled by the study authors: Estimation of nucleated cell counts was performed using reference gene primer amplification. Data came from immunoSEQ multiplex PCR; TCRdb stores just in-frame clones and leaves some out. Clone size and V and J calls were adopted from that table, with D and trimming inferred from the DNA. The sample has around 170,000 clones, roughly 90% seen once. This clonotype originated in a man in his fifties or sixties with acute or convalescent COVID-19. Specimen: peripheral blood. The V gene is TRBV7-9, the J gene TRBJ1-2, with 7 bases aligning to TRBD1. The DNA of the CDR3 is TGTGCCAGCAGCTCCGGGACAGTTTTATATGGCTACACCTTC. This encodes CASSSGTVLYGYTF.